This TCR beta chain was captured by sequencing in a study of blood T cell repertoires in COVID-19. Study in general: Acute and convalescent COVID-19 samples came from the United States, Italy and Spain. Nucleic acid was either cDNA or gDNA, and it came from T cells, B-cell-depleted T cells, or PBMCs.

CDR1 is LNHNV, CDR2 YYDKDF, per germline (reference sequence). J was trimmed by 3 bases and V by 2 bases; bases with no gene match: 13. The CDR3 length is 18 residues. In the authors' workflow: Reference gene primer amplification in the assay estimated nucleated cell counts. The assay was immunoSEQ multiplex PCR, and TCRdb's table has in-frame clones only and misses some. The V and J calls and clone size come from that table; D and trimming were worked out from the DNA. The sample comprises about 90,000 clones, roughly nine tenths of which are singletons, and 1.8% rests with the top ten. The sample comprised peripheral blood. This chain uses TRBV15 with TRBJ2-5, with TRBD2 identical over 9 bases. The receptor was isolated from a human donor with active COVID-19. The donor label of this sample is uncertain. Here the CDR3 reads CATSRSPPVLAGKETQYF. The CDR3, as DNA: TGTGCCACCAGCAGATCGCCCCCGGTGCTAGCGGGGAAAGAGACCCAGTACTTC.